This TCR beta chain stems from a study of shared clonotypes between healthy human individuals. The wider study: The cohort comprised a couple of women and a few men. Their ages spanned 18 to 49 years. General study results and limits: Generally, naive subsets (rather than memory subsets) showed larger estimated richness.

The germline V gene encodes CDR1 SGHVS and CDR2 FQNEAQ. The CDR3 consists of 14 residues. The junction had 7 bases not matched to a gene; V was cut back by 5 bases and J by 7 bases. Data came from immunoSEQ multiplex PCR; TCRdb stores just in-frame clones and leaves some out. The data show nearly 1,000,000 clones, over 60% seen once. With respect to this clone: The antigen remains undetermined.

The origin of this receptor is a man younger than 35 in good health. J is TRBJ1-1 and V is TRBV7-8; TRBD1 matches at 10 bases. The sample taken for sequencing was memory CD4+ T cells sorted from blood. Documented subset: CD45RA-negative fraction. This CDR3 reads CASSRTGGALEAFF. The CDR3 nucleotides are TGTGCCAGCAGCCGGACAGGGGGTGCCCTTGAAGCTTTCTTT.